This record concerns one T cell receptor (beta chain) sequence. The junction does not match germline at one end; this may be a read error. CDR3 regions of TCR beta were amplified from RNA transcripts. RT-PCR was first run with HTBI primers, then multiplex PCR in a second round. TCRdb processed the multiplex PCR reads anew with MiXCR; each CDR3 protein has one entry. Altogether almost 750,000 distinct CDR3 sequences are present, roughly 40% being singletons, with the ten largest covering roughly 45%. The data originate from a study of Graves' ophthalmopathy and Graves' hyperthyroidism. The sequencing sample was made of peripheral blood. The sequence was obtained from an adult man with Graves' ophthalmopathy.

CDR3 nucleotides: TGCAGTGCCGGGGACAGTATGAACACTGAAGCCTTCTTT. This sequence encodes CSAGDSMNTEAFF. The chain carries TRBV20-1 and TRBJ1-1; 7 bases agree with TRBD1. This CDR3 comprises 13 residues. Germline V lookup: CDR1 DFQATT, CDR2 SNEGSKA (reference sequence).